This entry lists 6 T cell receptor beta chains sequenced from one sample in a study of shared clonotypes between healthy human individuals. Some clones are missing from TCRdb's copy, which holds only in-frame ones; the method was immunoSEQ multiplex PCR. The sample records around 700,000 clones, more than 70% being singletons. The sequenced sample consisted of memory CD4+ T cells sorted from blood. The sample's subset: CD45RA-negative fraction. The receptors come from a woman aged 30 to 39 in good health.

The V call is TRBV5-1, the J call TRBJ1-2; 9 bases match TRBD1. V lost 4 bases, J lost 0 bases, and 13 bases stayed unmatched. There are 18 residues in the CDR3. In germline, CDR1 is SGHRS, CDR2 YFSETQ. In DNA, the CDR3 is TGCGCCAGCAGCCCGACAACAGGGGGCAGGTTGGCTAACTATGGCTACACCTTC. It encodes CASSPTTGGRLANYGYTF.

This chain connects TRBV28 to TRBJ2-7; D is ambiguous. The V and J ends lost 2 bases and 2 bases respectively, with 13 bases between them. There are 15 residues in the CDR3. Germline-derived CDR1 and CDR2 are MDHEN and SYDVKM. The CDR3 spells CASSLGISEPYEQYF. DNA for the CDR3: TGTGCCAGCAGTTTAGGGATTTCGGAGCCCTACGAGCAGTACTTC.

CDR3 residues: CASSLEDSRLNEQFF. The CDR3 bases are TGTGCCAGCAGCTTAGAGGACTCCAGGCTAAATGAGCAGTTCTTC. The chain uses TRBV11-2 and TRBJ2-1; D might be TRBD2 (5 bases). With 0 bases removed from V and 7 bases from J, the gap between germline ends came to 13 bases. There are 15 residues in the CDR3. CDR1 SGHAT and CDR2 FQNNGV come from the germline V gene.

This sequence joins TRBV5-1 and TRBJ2-3, with D perhaps TRBD1 or TRBD2 (6 bases each). The germline CDR1 and CDR2 sequences are SGHRS and YFSETQ. The CDR3 sequence is 15 residues long. Trimming pared 3 bases from V and 7 bases from J, leaving 18 bases between. The CDR3 here is CASSSAQGGLNTQYF. The CDR3 nucleotides read TGCGCCAGCAGCTCGGCCCAAGGGGGGCTGAATACGCAGTATTTT.

This clone was seen many times. The chain links TRBV29-1 to TRBJ2-1, with unresolved D. This CDR3 is built from 13 residues. Germline V gives CDR1 SQVTM, CDR2 ANQGSEA. Deletions cut 0 bases from V and 5 bases from J, with 8 bases between. This CDR3 reads CSVEDLADNEQFF. In nucleotides, the CDR3 is TGCAGCGTTGAAGATCTCGCGGACAATGAGCAGTTCTTC.

Written as DNA, the CDR3 is TGCGCCAGCAGCTTGGACAGGGGATCCGCCACTGGGGCTTTCTTT. It specifies CASSLDRGSATGAFF. The rearrangement joins TRBV5-1 to TRBJ1-1, with 7 bases aligning to TRBD1. This CDR3 is 15 amino acids long. With 0 bases clipped from V and 11 bases from J, the junction kept 13 bases outside the gene matches. In germline, CDR1 is SGHRS, CDR2 YFSETQ.